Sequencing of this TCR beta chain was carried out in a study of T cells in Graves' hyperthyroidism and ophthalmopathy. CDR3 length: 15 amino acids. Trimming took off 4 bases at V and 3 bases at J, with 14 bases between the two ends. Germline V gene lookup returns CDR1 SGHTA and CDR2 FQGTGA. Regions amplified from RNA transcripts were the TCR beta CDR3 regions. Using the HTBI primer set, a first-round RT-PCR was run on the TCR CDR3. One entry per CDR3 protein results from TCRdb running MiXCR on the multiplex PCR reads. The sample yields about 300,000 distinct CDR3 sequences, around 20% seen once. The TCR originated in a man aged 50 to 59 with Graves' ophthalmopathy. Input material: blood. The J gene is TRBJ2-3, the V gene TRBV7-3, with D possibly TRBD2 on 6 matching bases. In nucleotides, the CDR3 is TGTGCCAGCAGCTCCCAGCGCGGGAATACAGATACGCAGTATTTT. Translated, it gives CASSSQRGNTDTQYF.